Following are 14 T cell receptor beta chains from one sample sequenced in a study of blood T cell repertoires in COVID-19. The data were produced by immunoSEQ multiplex PCR, yet TCRdb's version contains in-frame clones alone and is incomplete. Among under 150,000 clones listed, approximately 91% were seen once. The sample taken for sequencing was peripheral blood. The receptors come from a human donor in a cohort sampled during active COVID-19.

The chain has TRBV5-8 and TRBJ2-1; maybe TRBD2 (6 bases). The V and J ends lost 2 bases and 0 bases respectively, with 12 bases between them. This CDR3 region has 16 residues. Germline V gene data show CDR1 as SGHTS and CDR2 as YDEGEE. CDR3 DNA sequence: TGTGCCAGCAGCTTACACTGGGGGGTCTCCTACAATGAGCAGTTCTTC. Translation: CASSLHWGVSYNEQFF.

The chain joins TRBV7-2 to TRBJ2-1, with 7 bases matching TRBD2. After removal of 3 bases from V and 3 bases from J, the junction contained 11 bases not matched to a gene. Germline V gene sequence: CDR1 SGHTA, CDR2 FQGNSA. The CDR3 covers 17 residues. The CDR3 region has the DNA TGTGCCAGCAGCTTTCGCTTTCGGCGGGAGTACTACAATGAGCAGTTCTTC. This encodes CASSFRFRREYYNEQFF.

The chain has TRBV5-8 and TRBJ2-1; no clear D. This CDR3 region has 16 residues. Germline V gene sequence: CDR1 SGHTS, CDR2 YDEGEE. Between the trimmed V and J ends, which lost 3 bases and 4 bases, there was a span of 17 bases. CDR3 nucleotide sequence: TGTGCCAGCAGCTCTCGCCTTAGCCCTCAATACAATGAGCAGTTCTTC. This translates into CASSSRLSPQYNEQFF.

This clone was found once. This chain links TRBV28 with TRBJ1-1; D unclear. Deletions cut 11 bases from V and 6 bases from J, with 19 bases between. Germline values: CDR1 MDHEN, CDR2 SYDVKM. This CDR3 spans 13 amino acids. The CDR3, as DNA: TGTGCCTCCGCGGTGGCCGGAGGTCCTGAAGCTTTCTTT. This gives the protein CASAVAGGPEAFF.

The chain uses TRBV11-2 and TRBJ1-2; tentative D call: TRBD1 (6 bases). The CDR3 is 18 residues long. Germline V gene sequence: CDR1 SGHAT, CDR2 FQNNGV. Deletions cut 5 bases from V and 2 bases from J, with 24 bases between. For the CDR3, the DNA is TGTGCCAGCAGCCCGGCCGGGGGCCGGGAGGTTTCGAACTATGGCTACACCTTC. Its protein product is CASSPAGGREVSNYGYTF. The full variable domain, with the rest looked up from reference TRBV11-2 and TRBJ1-2, is EAGVAQSPRYKIIEKRQSVAFWCNPISGHATLYWYQQILGQGPKLLIQFQNNGVVDDSQLPKDRFSAERLKGVDSTLKIQPAKLEDSAVYLCASSPAGGREVSNYGYTFGSGTRLTVV.

This clone was counted at least ten times. The chain employs TRBV7-2 and TRBJ1-5; D possibly corresponds to TRBD1 (5 bases). Germline assignment: CDR1 SGHTA and CDR2 FQGNSA. Trimming took off 1 base at V and 1 base at J, with 8 bases between the two ends. The CDR3 spans 15 residues. The CDR3 region is CASSLVGASNQPQHF. DNA of the CDR3: TGTGCCAGCAGCTTAGTAGGGGCCAGCAATCAGCCCCAGCATTTT.

This clone showed up just once. This chain joins TRBV9 and TRBJ2-5; perhaps TRBD2 as D (5 bases). Germline V gene data show CDR1 as SGDLS and CDR2 as YYNGEE. CDR3 size: 15 residues. V was cut by 0 bases and J by 2 bases, with 11 bases left in between. DNA for the CDR3: TGTGCCAGCAGCGTAGCTAGCTACCGACAAGAGACCCAGTACTTC. Protein product: CASSVASYRQETQYF.

This clone has just one count. The chain links TRBV9 to TRBJ2-7, with TRBD1 as a possible D gene (5 bases). Germline CDR1 is SGDLS and CDR2 is YYNGEE. With 2 bases removed from V and 2 bases from J, the gap between germline ends came to 14 bases. The CDR3 has 15 amino acids. The CDR3 DNA sequence: TGTGCCAGCAGCGTGGGGTCCCGACAGACCTACGAGCAGTACTTC. This gives the protein CASSVGSRQTYEQYF.

The rearrangement uses TRBV6-2 or TRBV6-3 and TRBJ2-1; TRBD1 might be the D (6 bases). Per germline, CDR1 MNHEY and CDR2 SVGEGT. The CDR3 is 13 amino acids. Trimming removed 6 bases from V and 8 bases from J, with 14 bases in between. The CDR3 DNA follows: TGTGCCAGCAGCTCCCAGGGGCTTGATGAGCAGTTCTTC. Protein sequence: CASSSQGLDEQFF.

The chain combines TRBV9 with TRBJ1-1; weak D call: TRBD1 (6 bases). Germline-derived CDR1 and CDR2 are SGDLS and YYNGEE. The V and J ends lost 3 bases and 5 bases respectively, with 20 bases between them. The CDR3 extends over 16 amino acids. The CDR3 region is CASSAGHYLGQTEAFF. In nucleotides, the CDR3 is TGTGCCAGCAGCGCGGGACACTACTTGGGCCAAACTGAAGCTTTCTTT.

J is TRBJ2-4 and V is TRBV19; no reliable D call. Germline assignment: CDR1 LNHDA and CDR2 SQIVND (reference sequence). The CDR3 covers 12 residues. The chain's CDR3 is CACGFSRNIQYF. The CDR3 DNA reads as TGTGCGTGTGGGTTCTCTAGAAACATTCAGTACTTC.

The rearrangement uses TRBV7-3 and TRBJ1-5; possible D gene TRBD1, 5 bases. Trimming shortened V by 4 bases and J by 11 bases, and 15 bases separated the two germline ends. Per germline, CDR1 SGHTA and CDR2 FQGTGA. The CDR3 has 13 residues. The CDR3 bases are TGTGCCAGCAGCTCATTACCAGGGTTGGCCCAGCATTTT. Protein sequence: CASSSLPGLAQHF.

This chain uses TRBV5-6 with TRBJ2-3; 7 bases agree with TRBD1. The CDR3 has 15 amino acids. Germline lookup yields CDR1 SGHDT and CDR2 YYEEEE. Losses at the gene ends were 4 bases for V and 0 bases for J; bases not matched to a gene: 5. CDR3 DNA sequence: TGTGCCAGCAGCCCGTTACAGGGGAGCACAGATACGCAGTATTTT. Translated, it gives CASSPLQGSTDTQYF.

CDR3 DNA sequence: TGTGCCAGCAGTTACCGGCTAGCGATAGATACGCAGTATTTT. Protein product: CASSYRLAIDTQYF. The chain has TRBV6-5 and TRBJ2-3; tentatively, D is TRBD2 (6 bases). The CDR3 runs 14 residues. V dropped 2 bases and J dropped 5 bases, with 11 bases sitting between them. From germline, CDR1 is MNHEY and CDR2 SVGAGI.